This T cell receptor (beta chain) came from a study of cytomegalovirus exposure and HLA in healthy donors. A word on this clone: The target antigen is unknown.

Whole-study findings and limits: The study flagged about 150 TCR beta chains as cytomegalovirus-associated.

With 60 Vbeta and 13 Jbeta primers, the PCR was carried out. Sequencing used immunoSEQ multiplex PCR; TCRdb keeps in-frame clones, though not all of them. This table holds some 160,000 clones, 84% found once. V gave up 8 bases and J gave up 2 bases, with 12 bases separating them. Germline CDR1 reads LNHDA; CDR2 reads SQIVND (reference sequence). This CDR3 is 13 amino acids long. Material for sequencing was PBMCs. This TCR derives from a man aged 50-59 years in good health and CMV-seropositive. This chain joins TRBV19 and TRBJ1-2, with D perhaps TRBD1 (5 bases). In DNA form, the CDR3 reads TGTGCCAGTTCGATACCAGGGAACTATGGCTACACCTTC. This sequence encodes CASSIPGNYGYTF.